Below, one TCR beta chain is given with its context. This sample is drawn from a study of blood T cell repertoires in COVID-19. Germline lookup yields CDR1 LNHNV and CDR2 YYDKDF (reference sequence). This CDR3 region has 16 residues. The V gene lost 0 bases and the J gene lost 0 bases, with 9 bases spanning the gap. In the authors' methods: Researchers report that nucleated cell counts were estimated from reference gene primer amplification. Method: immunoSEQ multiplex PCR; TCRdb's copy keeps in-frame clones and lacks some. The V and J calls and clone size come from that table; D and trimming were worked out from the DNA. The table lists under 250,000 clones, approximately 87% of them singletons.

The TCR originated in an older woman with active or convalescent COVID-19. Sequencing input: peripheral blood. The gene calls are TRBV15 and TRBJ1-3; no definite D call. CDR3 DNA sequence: TGTGCCACCAGCAGAGATATCCAGATCTCTGGAAACACCATATATTTT. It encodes CATSRDIQISGNTIYF.